The rows below give T cell receptor beta chains drawn from one sample of a study of early T cells in non-severe SARS-CoV-2 infection. TCRdb analysed the 5' RACE reads with MiXCR anew, one entry per CDR3 protein. Here the sample spans approximately 34,000 distinct CDR3 sequences, about 8% being singletons. Specimen: whole blood, collected at baseline. All receptors come from an adult who was a healthcare worker with PCR-confirmed SARS-CoV-2 infection or an uninfected control (not recorded which). CDR3s include the opening cysteine and the closing phenylalanine or tryptophan. A D gene is named only where the DNA matches it firmly. The listing skips clone size in some rows; elsewhere it reads once, few, many or a size class.

clone_size: -
d_call: -
v_call: TRBV19
j_call: TRBJ2-2
cdr3_aa: CATNLRDTGELFF
cdr3_nt: TGTGCCACCAACCTCAGGGACACCGGGGAGCTGTTTTTT

clone_size: few
d_call: -
v_call: TRBV19
j_call: TRBJ1-1
cdr3_aa: CASSTPPPTENTEAFF
cdr3_nt: TGTGCCAGTAGTACCCCTCCCCCGACAGAAAACACTGAAGCTTTCTTT

clone_size: -
d_call: TRBD2
v_call: TRBV11-3
j_call: TRBJ2-5
cdr3_aa: CASSRNAGGRQETQYF
cdr3_nt: TGTGCCAGCAGTCGTAACGCGGGGGGGCGTCAAGAGACCCAGTACTTC

clone_size: many
d_call: -
v_call: TRBV20-1
j_call: TRBJ1-1
cdr3_aa: CSARTLPLMNTEAFF
cdr3_nt: TGCAGCGCTCGTACCCTCCCGCTGATGAACACTGAAGCTTTCTTT

clone_size: -
d_call: TRBD1
v_call: TRBV10-1
j_call: TRBJ2-3
cdr3_aa: CASSGDRGRDTQYF
cdr3_nt: TGCGCCAGCAGTGGAGACAGGGGTAGGGATACGCAGTATTTT

clone_size: many
d_call: -
v_call: TRBV30
j_call: TRBJ1-6
cdr3_aa: CAWSTGTPYNSPLHF
cdr3_nt: TGTGCCTGGAGCACCGGGACCCCCTATAATTCACCCCTCCACTTT

clone_size: many
d_call: -
v_call: TRBV12-3/TRBV12-4
j_call: TRBJ2-2
cdr3_aa: CASSFREYTGELFF
cdr3_nt: TGTGCCAGCAGTTTTCGGGAATACACCGGGGAGCTGTTTTTT

clone_size: -
d_call: -
v_call: TRBV5-1
j_call: TRBJ1-4
cdr3_aa: CASSLVGLSDEKLFF
cdr3_nt: TGCGCCAGCAGCTTGGTCGGGCTTTCGGATGAAAAACTGTTTTTT

clone_size: many
d_call: -
v_call: TRBV12-3/TRBV12-4
j_call: TRBJ2-7
cdr3_aa: CASSFSRGYEQYF
cdr3_nt: TGTGCCAGCAGTTTCTCCCGAGGGTACGAGCAGTACTTC

clone_size: many
d_call: -
v_call: TRBV6-1
j_call: TRBJ1-5
cdr3_aa: CASSRDNNQPQHF
cdr3_nt: TGTGCCAGCAGTAGGGACAACAATCAGCCCCAGCATTTT

clone_size: few
d_call: -
v_call: TRBV7-9
j_call: TRBJ1-1
cdr3_aa: CASSSVGEVEAFF
cdr3_nt: TGTGCCAGCAGCTCAGTAGGGGAGGTTGAAGCTTTCTTT

clone_size: -
d_call: -
v_call: TRBV29-1
j_call: TRBJ2-3
cdr3_aa: CSVQGHRTGADTQYF
cdr3_nt: TGCAGCGTCCAGGGACACCGGACCGGAGCAGATACGCAGTATTTT

clone_size: -
d_call: TRBD1
v_call: TRBV5-1
j_call: TRBJ1-6
cdr3_aa: CASSLTDRGGNSPLHF
cdr3_nt: TGCGCCAGCAGCTTAACGGACAGGGGCGGTAATTCACCCCTCCACTTT

clone_size: medium-sized
d_call: -
v_call: TRBV7-9
j_call: TRBJ1-1
cdr3_aa: CASSLTLGTEAFF
cdr3_nt: TGTGCCAGCAGCTTGACCCTCGGCACTGAAGCTTTCTTT

clone_size: few
d_call: TRBD2
v_call: TRBV20-1
j_call: TRBJ2-1
cdr3_aa: CSAYSGTSPSSSYNEQFF
cdr3_nt: TGCAGTGCTTACTCCGGGACTAGCCCGAGTAGCTCCTACAATGAGCAGTTCTTC

clone_size: -
d_call: -
v_call: TRBV20-1
j_call: TRBJ2-5
cdr3_aa: CSAKTGPPVTQYF
cdr3_nt: TGCAGTGCTAAGACAGGCCCGCCCGTGACCCAGTACTTC

clone_size: -
d_call: -
v_call: TRBV6-1
j_call: TRBJ1-1
cdr3_aa: CASSPSTAPNTEAFF
cdr3_nt: TGTGCCAGCAGTCCCTCAACCGCACCGAACACTGAAGCTTTCTTT